The sequence of this TCR beta chain was determined in a study of T cell clusters in autoimmune cytopenias (dated by TCRdb to between 2018 and 2020). Background on the whole study: A median TRB sequencing depth of about 50,000 reads per sample was reached, and a median of approximately 2,500 distinct TRB clonotypes per sample was obtained. TRB and IGH repertoires from peripheral blood were sequenced in autoimmune cytopenia patients at active disease and during treatment follow-up, with healthy, CLL and autoimmune hepatitis controls included alongside. The study was designed to test whether a disease-specific immune repertoire signature usable as a blood-based biomarker is carried by autoimmune cytopenia patients. Summary of the overall study and its limitations: A lack of physiological T cell clusters in primary autoimmune cytopenia patients was suggested by GLIPH, as 51 clusters were found to be exclusive to healthy donors versus some 15 exclusive to patients. The T cell clusters were defined only in silico, and the functional role of the clusters still needed to be validated experimentally. TRB repertoire shifts, with less even repertoires observed in secondary cytopenia and CLL, were mostly attributed to lymphoma bias rather than autoimmunity. In the comparison of secondary cytopenia with CLL, no cluster-lack signature showed up, apparently because the dominant lymphoma-associated repertoire masked the signature. About 3-fold more exclusive TRB clusters were observed in healthy donors than in active autoimmune hepatitis patients, consistent with an autoimmunity-wide signature.

Going by frequency, this clonotype is medium-sized (0.01 to 0.1%); no count is logged. Its cognate antigen has yet to be identified. From the cysteine up to the phenylalanine, the CDR3 has a length of 14 residues. No DNA accompanies this entry. Via the germline V gene, CDR1 is MRHNA and CDR2 SNTAGT. For each sample, TRB amplification used approximately 260 ng of peripheral blood genomic DNA, equal to about 38,000 genome equivalents. To amplify TRB rearrangements, a touch-down multiplex PCR protocol was run with the TRB-A and TRB-B primer pools combined in a single tube. Illumina adapters and sample indices were added to the amplicons through two consecutive PCR reactions performed with Phusion HS II polymerase. After gel purification with the NucleoSpin Gel and PCR Clean-up kit, the amplicons were quantified by Qubit and checked for quality on an Agilent 2100 Bioanalyzer. Libraries were sequenced on an Illumina MiSeq using 600-cycle, single-indexed, paired-end runs. The original pipeline was this. Alignment and assembly of TRB reads were performed with MiXCR version 2.1.12 and the default MiXCR reference library. A clone was defined by each unique CDR3 nucleotide sequence, and analysis was restricted to productive sequences with at least two reads. Repertoire diversity was assessed with alpha-parameterized diversity profiles (alpha 0 to 5), including the Shannon (alpha 1) and Simpson (alpha 2) indices, which were computed with an R script. Combinatorial TRB VJ usage was calculated with the tcR package and was compared between cohorts by principal component analysis performed with ade4. GLIPH clustering of TCRbeta CDR3s was carried out on cohort pairs matched by age and read depth, and cluster frequencies were compared by Wilcoxon test. Reprocessed by TCRdb, the reads give a single entry per CDR3 protein sequence, without DNA. TCRdb, not the authors, supplied the V and J calls. The sample has 5,000 to 6,500 distinct CDR3 sequences on record. The top ten constitute 4.5% to 5.5% of the sample.

This TCR came from a human donor with an autoimmune cytopenia or autoimmune hepatitis (not recorded which). Sequencing used peripheral blood. The rearrangement joined TRBV6-4 to TRBJ2-6. This receptor has the CDR3 CASSDHSGANVLTF.